This section outlines one T cell receptor beta chain sequence together with its context. The sample belongs to a study of blood T cell repertoires in COVID-19. The CDR3 runs to 15 residues. V was cut by 4 bases and J by 5 bases, with 12 bases left in between. Germline V gene data show CDR1 as SGHDN and CDR2 as FVKESK. Here immunoSEQ multiplex PCR was the method, and the copy in TCRdb shows in-frame clones only, minus some. Of approximately 380,000 clones listed, 88% were seen once; the top ten hold approximately 1.2%. Source material: PBMCs or T cells enriched from blood (not recorded which). The sequence came from a woman aged 18-29 years who had recovered from COVID-19. The V call is TRBV14, the J call TRBJ1-6; D may be TRBD1 (5 bases). The CDR3 loop is CASSLRDSHNSPLHF. In DNA form, the CDR3 reads TGTGCCAGCAGCCTCCGAGACAGCCATAATTCACCCCTCCACTTT.